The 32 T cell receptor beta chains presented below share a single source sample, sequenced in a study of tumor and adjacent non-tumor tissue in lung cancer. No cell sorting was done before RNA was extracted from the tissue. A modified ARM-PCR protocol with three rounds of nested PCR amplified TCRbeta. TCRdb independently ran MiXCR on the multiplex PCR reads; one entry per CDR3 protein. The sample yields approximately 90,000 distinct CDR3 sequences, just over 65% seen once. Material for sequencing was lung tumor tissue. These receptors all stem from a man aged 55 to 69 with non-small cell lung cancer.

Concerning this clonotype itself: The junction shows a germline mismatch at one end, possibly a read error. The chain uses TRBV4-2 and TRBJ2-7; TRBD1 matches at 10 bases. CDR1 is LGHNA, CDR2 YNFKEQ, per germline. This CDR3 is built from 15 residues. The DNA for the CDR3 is TGCGCCGGCAGCCAGACCGGGACAGGGGCCTACGATCAGTACTTC. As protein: CAGSQTGTGAYDQYF.

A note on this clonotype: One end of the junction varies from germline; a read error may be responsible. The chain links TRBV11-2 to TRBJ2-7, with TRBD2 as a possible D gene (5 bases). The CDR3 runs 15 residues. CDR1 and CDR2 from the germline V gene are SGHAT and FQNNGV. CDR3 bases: TGTACCAGCAGCTTAGAGTCCGGGATCTCTGGCGAGGAATACTTC. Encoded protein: CTSSLESGISGEEYF. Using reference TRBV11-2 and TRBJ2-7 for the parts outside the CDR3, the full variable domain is EAGVAQSPRYKIIEKRQSVAFWCNPISGHATLYWYQQILGQGPKLLIQFQNNGVVDDSQLPKDRFSAERLKGVDSTLKIQPAKLEDSAVYLCTSSLESGISGEEYFGPGTRLTVT.

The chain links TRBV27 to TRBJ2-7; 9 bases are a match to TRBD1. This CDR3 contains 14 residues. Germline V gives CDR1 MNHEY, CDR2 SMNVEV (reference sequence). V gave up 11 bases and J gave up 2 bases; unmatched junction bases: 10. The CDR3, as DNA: TGTGCCTCCAAAAAGGGACAGGGTACCTACGAGCAGTACTTC. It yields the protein CASKKGQGTYEQYF.

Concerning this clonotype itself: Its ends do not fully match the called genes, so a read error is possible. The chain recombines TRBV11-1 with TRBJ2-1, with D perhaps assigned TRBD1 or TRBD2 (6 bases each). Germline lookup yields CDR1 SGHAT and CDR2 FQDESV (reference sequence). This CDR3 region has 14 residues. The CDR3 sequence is CASSFYGRQDEQFF. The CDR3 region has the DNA TGTGCCAGCAGCTTCTACGGGAGACAGGATGAGCAATTCTTC.

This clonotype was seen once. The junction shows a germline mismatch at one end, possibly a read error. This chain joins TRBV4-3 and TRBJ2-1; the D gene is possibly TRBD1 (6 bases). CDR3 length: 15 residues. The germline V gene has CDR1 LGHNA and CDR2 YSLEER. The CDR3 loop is CASRRSPRGYSEQFF. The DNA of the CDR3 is TGCGCCAGCAGGCGGTCCCCTAGGGGGTACAGTGAGCAGTTCTTC.

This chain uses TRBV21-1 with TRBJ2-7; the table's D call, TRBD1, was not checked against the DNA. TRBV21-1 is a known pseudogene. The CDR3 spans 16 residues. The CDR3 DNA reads TGTGCTAGCTGTCCCCCCTGGACAGGGGTCTCCTACGAGCAATATTTC. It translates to CASCPPWTGVSYEQYF.

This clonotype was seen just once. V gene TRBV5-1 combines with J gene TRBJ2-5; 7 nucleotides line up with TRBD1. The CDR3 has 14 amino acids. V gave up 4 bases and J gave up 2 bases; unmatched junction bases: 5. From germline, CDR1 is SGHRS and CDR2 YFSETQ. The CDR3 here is CASSPSQGQETQYF. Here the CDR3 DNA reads TGCGCCAGCAGCCCTTCACAGGGGCAAGAGACCCAGTACTTC.

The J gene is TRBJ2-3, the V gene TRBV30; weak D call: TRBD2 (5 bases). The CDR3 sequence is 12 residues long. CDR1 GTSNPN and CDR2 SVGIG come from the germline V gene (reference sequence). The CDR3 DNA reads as TGTGCTGTAACCGGGGACACAGATACGCAGTATTTT. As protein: CAVTGDTDTQYF.

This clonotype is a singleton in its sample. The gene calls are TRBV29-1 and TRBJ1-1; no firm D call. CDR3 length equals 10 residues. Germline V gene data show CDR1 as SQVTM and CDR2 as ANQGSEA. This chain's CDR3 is CNVDGLEAFF. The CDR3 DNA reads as TGCAATGTTGATGGCCTTGAAGCTTTCTTT.

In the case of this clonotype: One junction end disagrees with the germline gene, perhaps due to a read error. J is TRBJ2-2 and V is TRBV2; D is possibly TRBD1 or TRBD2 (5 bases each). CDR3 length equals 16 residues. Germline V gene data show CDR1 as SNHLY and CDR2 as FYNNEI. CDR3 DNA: TGTGCCAGCAGCGGACCTCGGACGCCCGGGGACCGGGGAGCTGTTTTT. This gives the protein CASSGPRTPGDRGAVF.

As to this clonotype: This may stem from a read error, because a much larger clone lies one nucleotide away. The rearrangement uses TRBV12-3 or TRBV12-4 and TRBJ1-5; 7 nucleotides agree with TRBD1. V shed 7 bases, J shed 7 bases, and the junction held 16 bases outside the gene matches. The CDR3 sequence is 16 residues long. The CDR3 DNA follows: TGTGCCAGCAACGGCCAAGGGGGCTTGGAAGGCCAGCCCCAGCATTTT. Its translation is CASNGQGGLEGQPQHF.

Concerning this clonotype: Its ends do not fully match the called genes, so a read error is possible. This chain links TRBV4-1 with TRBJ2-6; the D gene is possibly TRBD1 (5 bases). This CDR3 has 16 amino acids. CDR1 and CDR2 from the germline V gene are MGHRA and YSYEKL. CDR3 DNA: TGCGCCAACAGCCAAGATGACACGTCTGGGGCCAATGTCCTGACTTTC. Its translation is CANSQDDTSGANVLTF.

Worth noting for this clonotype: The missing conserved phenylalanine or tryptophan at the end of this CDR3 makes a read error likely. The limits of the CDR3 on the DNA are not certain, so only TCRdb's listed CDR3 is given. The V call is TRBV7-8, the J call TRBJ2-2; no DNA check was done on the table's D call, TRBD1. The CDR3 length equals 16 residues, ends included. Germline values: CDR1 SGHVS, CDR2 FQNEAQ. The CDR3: CASSLGRTTNTGELFY.

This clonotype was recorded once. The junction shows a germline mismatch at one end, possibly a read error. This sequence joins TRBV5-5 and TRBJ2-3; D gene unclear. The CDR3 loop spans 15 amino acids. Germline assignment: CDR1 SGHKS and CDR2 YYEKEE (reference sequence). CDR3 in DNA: TGTGCTAGCAGCTTAAACGGAGCCCGCACAGATACGCAGTATTTT. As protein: CASSLNGARTDTQYF.

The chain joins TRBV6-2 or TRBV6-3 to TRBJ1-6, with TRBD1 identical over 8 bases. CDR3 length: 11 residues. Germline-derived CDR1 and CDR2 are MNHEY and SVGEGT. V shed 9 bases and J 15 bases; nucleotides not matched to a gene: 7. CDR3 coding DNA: TGTGCCAGGAGCCACGACAGGGGCCTCCACTTT. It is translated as CARSHDRGLHF.

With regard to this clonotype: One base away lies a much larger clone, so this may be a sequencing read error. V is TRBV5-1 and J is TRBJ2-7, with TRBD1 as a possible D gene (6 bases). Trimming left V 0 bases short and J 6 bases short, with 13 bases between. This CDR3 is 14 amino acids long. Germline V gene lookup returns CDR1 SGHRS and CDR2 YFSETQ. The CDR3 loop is CASSLGWVGGEQYF. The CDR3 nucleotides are TGCGCCAGCAGCTTGGGATGGGTAGGGGGCGAGCAGTACTTC.

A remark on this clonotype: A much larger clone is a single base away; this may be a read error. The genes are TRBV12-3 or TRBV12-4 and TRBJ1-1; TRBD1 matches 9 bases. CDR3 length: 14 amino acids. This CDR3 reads CDSIPYTGGLEAFF. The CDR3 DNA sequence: TGTGACAGCATCCCCTACACAGGGGGCCTTGAAGCTTTCTTT.

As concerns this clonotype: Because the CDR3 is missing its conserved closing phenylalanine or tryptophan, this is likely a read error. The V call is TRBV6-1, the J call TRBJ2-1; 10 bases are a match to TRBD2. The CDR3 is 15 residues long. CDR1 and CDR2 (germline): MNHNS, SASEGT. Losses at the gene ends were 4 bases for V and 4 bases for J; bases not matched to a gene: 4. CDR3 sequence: CASSVSSGGYNEQFL. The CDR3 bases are TGTGCCAGCAGTGTCTCTAGCGGGGGTTACAATGAGCAGTTCTTA.

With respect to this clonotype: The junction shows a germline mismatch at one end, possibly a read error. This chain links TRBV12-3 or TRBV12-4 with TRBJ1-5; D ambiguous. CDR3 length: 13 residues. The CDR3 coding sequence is TGTGCCAACAGATTCAGAGGCAACCAGCCCCAGCGTTTT. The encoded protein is CANRFRGNQPQRF.

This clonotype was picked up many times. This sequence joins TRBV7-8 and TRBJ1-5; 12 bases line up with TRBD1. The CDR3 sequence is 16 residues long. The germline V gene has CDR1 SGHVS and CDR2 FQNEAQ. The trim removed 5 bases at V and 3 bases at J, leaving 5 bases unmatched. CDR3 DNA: TGTGCCAGCAGCCCCCGGGACAGGGGGCTCAATCAGCCCCAGCATTTT. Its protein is CASSPRDRGLNQPQHF.

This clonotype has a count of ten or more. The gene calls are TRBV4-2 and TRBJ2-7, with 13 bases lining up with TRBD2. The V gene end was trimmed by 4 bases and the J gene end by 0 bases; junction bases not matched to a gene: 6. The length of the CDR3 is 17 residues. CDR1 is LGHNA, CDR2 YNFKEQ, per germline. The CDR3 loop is CASSPGTSGTFSYEQYF. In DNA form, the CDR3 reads TGTGCCAGCAGCCCCGGGACTAGCGGGACCTTCTCCTACGAGCAGTACTTC.

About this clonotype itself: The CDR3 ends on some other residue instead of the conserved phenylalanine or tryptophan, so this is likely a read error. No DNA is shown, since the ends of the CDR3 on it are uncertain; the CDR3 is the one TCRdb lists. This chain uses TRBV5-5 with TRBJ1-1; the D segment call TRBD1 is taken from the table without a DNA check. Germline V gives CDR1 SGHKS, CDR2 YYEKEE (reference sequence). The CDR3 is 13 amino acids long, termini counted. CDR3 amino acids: CASNITAPQGTFI.

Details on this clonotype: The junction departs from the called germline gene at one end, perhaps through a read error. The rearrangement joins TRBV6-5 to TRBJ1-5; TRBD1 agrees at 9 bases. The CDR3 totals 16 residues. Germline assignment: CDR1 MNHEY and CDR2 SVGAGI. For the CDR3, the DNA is TGTACCAACAGATCCGGGACAGGGAATAGCAATCAACCCCAGCATTTT. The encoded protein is CTNRSGTGNSNQPQHF.

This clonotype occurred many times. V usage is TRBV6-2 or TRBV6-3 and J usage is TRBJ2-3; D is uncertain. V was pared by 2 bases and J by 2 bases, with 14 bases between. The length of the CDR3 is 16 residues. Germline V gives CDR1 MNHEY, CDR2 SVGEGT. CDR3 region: CASSYASLVSTDTQYF. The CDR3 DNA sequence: TGTGCCAGCAGTTACGCGTCGCTAGTGTCCACAGATACGCAGTATTTT.

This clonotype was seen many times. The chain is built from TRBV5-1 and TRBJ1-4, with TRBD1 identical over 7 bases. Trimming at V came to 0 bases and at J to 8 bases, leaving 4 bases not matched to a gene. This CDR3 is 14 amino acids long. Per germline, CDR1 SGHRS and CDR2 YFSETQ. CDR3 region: CASSLDRGDEKLFF. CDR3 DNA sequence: TGCGCCAGCAGCTTGGACAGGGGCGACGAAAAACTGTTTTTT.

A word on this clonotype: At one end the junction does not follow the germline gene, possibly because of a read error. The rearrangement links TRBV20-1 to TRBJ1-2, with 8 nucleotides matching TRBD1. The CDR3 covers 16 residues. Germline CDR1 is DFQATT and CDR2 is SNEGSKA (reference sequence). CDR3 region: CSARDVDRGQAYGYAF. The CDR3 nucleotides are TGCAGTGCTAGAGATGTAGACAGGGGCCAGGCCTATGGCTACGCCTTC.

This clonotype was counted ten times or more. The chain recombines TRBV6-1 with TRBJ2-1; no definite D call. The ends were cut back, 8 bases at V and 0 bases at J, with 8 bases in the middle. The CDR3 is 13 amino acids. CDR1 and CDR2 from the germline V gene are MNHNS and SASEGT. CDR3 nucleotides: TGTGCCAGCTCAGCCCTCTCCTACAATGAGCAGTTCTTC. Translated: CASSALSYNEQFF.

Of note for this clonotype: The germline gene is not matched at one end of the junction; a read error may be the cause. In DNA, the CDR3 is TGTGCCAGCGGCCAAGAACCCTGGGGGTCCCTCTACAATGAGCTGTTCTTC. As protein: CASGQEPWGSLYNELFF. The chain employs TRBV4-2 and TRBJ2-1, with D perhaps given as TRBD1 or TRBD2 (5 bases each). Germline lookup yields CDR1 LGHNA and CDR2 YNFKEQ. The CDR3 loop spans 17 amino acids.

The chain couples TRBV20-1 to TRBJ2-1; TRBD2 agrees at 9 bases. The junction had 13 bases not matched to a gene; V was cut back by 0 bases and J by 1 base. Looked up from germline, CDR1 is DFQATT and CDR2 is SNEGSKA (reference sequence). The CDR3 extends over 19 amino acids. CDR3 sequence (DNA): TGCAGTGCTAGAGATCTCGGACTAGCGTGGGGCCTTTCCTACAATGAGCAGTTCTTC. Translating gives CSARDLGLAWGLSYNEQFF.

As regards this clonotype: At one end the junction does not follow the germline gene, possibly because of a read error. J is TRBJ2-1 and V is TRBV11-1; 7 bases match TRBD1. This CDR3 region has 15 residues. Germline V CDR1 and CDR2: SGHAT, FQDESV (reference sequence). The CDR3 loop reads CASSSRTGSYNEQLF. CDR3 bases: TGTGCCAGCAGCTCCAGGACAGGCTCCTACAATGAGCAGCTCTTC.

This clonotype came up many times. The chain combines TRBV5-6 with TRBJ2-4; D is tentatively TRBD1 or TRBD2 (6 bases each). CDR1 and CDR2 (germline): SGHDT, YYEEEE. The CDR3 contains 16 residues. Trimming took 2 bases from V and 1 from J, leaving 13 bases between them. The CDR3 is CASSFGGGPAKNIQYF. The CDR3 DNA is TGTGCCAGCAGCTTTGGAGGGGGGCCGGCCAAAAACATTCAGTACTTC.

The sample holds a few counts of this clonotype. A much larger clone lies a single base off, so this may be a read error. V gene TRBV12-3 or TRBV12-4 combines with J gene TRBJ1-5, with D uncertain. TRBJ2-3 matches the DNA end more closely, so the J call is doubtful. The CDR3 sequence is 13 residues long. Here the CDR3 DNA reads TGTGCCAGCACCCAAGAGGTAGATCAGCCCCAGTATTTT. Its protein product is CASTQEVDQPQYF.